One and the same sample provided the 7 T cell receptor beta chains below, sequenced in a study of blood T cells in healthy people across ages. Together with a sample-barcoded 5' primer, a J-beta primer mix was included in a second PCR lasting about 7 to 11 cycles. TCRdb reprocessed the 5' RACE reads with MiXCR, giving one entry per CDR3 protein. The sample has roughly 800,000 distinct CDR3 sequences; 58% are singletons. Sequencing input: blood. These receptors were obtained from a man aged 30 to 39 in good health.

The chain uses TRBV6-5 and TRBJ1-3; unclear D gene. V was cut by 2 bases and J by 0 bases, with 5 bases left in between. In germline, CDR1 is MNHEY, CDR2 SVGAGI. The CDR3 runs 14 residues. The CDR3 nucleotides are TGTGCCAGCAGTTACGGAGGCTCTGGAAACACCATATATTTT. Encoded protein: CASSYGGSGNTIYF.

As regards this clonotype: A junction boundary mismatches the germline segment, possibly from a read error. The chain couples TRBV4-1 to TRBJ1-2; a weak D match, TRBD1 (5 bases). This CDR3 region has 14 residues. Looked up from germline, CDR1 is MGHRA and CDR2 is YSYEKL. For the CDR3, the DNA is TGTGCCAGCAGCCAAGAATCAGGGAACTATGGCTACACCTTC. Protein sequence: CASSQESGNYGYTF.

This clonotype was counted between two and nine times. The chain recombines TRBV10-3 with TRBJ1-2; 9 bases are shared with TRBD1. Germline loops: CDR1 ENHRY, CDR2 SYGVKD. Losses at the gene ends were 6 bases for V and 7 bases for J; bases not matched to a gene: 9. This CDR3 has 14 residues. The CDR3: CAISLRDRATGYTF. The DNA of the CDR3 is TGTGCCATCAGCCTCCGGGACAGGGCTACTGGCTACACCTTC.

The V gene is TRBV5-1, the J gene TRBJ1-2, with TRBD1 as a possible D gene (5 bases). V dropped 7 bases and J dropped 8 bases, with 24 bases sitting between them. Germline V lookup: CDR1 SGHRS, CDR2 YFSETQ. The CDR3 has 15 residues. CDR3 nucleotides: TGCGCCAGCTCCTCGGCGGGGCAGGAATCATGGGGCTACACCTTC. This encodes CASSSAGQESWGYTF.

V and J are TRBV2 and TRBJ2-5, with TRBD1 identical over 8 bases. The J call may be in error: the DNA end matches TRBJ2-7 better. The CDR3 sequence is 13 residues long. Germline V gives CDR1 SNHLY, CDR2 FYNNEI. The CDR3 sequence is CASEGQGLNEQYF. CDR3 DNA: TGTGCCAGCGAAGGACAGGGTCTCAACGAGCAGTACTTC.

The rearrangement links TRBV28 to TRBJ2-5, with D possibly TRBD1 on 5 matching bases. V lost 5 bases, J lost 2 bases, and 12 bases lay in between. Per germline, CDR1 MDHEN and CDR2 SYDVKM. The CDR3 contains 14 residues. In nucleotides, the CDR3 is TGTGCCAGCAGTGAAAGGGGCGTACAAGAGACCCAGTACTTC. The encoded protein is CASSERGVQETQYF.

The chain carries TRBV20-1 and TRBJ2-7, with TRBD2 matching over 9 bases. The CDR3 has 14 residues. With 6 bases clipped from V and 5 bases from J, the junction kept 11 bases outside the gene matches. Germline lookup yields CDR1 DFQATT and CDR2 SNEGSKA (reference sequence). Here the CDR3 reads CSANGLAFVHEQYF. CDR3 in DNA: TGCAGTGCCAACGGACTAGCGTTCGTTCACGAGCAGTACTTC.